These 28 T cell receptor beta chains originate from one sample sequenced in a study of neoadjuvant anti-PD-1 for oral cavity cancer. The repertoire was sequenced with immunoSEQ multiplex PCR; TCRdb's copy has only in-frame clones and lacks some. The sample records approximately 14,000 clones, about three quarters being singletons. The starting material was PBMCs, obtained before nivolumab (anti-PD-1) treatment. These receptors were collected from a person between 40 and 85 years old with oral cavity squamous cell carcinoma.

Here the CDR3 reads CASSYYRGGQETQYF. For the CDR3, the DNA is TGTGCCAGCAGTTACTACAGGGGAGGGCAAGAGACCCAGTACTTC. This chain uses TRBV6-6 with TRBJ2-5; D could derive from TRBD1 or TRBD2 (7 bases each). The CDR3 covers 15 residues. The V gene's germline CDR1 is MNHNY and CDR2 SVGAGI (reference sequence). The V gene lost 1 base and the J gene lost 2 bases, with 11 bases spanning the gap.

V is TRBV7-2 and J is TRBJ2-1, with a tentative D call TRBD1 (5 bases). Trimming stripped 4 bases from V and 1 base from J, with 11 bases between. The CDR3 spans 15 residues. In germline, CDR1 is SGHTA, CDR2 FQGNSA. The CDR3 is CASSSDRQSYNEQFF. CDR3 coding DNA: TGTGCCAGCAGCTCTGACCGACAGTCCTACAATGAGCAGTTCTTC.

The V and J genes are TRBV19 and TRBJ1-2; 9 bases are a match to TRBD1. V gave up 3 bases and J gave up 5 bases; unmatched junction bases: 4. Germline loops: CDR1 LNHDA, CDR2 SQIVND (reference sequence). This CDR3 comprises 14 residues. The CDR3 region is CASSMGQGFYGYTF. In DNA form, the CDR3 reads TGTGCCAGTAGTATGGGACAGGGATTTTATGGCTACACCTTC.

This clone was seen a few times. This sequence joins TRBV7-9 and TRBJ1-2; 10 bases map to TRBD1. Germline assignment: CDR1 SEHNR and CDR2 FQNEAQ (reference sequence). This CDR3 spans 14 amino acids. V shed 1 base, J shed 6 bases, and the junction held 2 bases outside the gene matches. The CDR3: CASSLGQGADGYTF. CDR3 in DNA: TGTGCCAGCAGCTTAGGACAGGGGGCAGATGGCTACACCTTC.

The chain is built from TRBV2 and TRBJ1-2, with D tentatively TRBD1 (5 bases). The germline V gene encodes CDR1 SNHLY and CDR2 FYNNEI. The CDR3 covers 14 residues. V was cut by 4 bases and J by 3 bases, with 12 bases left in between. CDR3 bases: TGTGCCAGCAGTGTTGCAGGGCGGGACTATGGCTACACCTTC. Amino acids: CASSVAGRDYGYTF.

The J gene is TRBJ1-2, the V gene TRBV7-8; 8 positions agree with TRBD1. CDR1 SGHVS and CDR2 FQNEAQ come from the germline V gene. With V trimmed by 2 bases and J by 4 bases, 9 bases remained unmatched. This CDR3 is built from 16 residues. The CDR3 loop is CASSLPQQGVGYGYTF. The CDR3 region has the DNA TGTGCCAGCAGCTTACCCCAACAGGGGGTGGGCTATGGCTACACCTTC.

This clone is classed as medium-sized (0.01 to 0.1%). The chain's CDR3 is CASSSRVETGELFF. The CDR3 DNA sequence: TGTGCCAGCAGTTCACGGGTCGAAACCGGGGAGCTGTTTTTT. This chain links TRBV6-1 with TRBJ2-2; no clear D. V was clipped by 5 bases and J by 5 bases, with 12 bases between them. The CDR3 has 14 amino acids. The germline CDR1 and CDR2 sequences are MNHNS and SASEGT.

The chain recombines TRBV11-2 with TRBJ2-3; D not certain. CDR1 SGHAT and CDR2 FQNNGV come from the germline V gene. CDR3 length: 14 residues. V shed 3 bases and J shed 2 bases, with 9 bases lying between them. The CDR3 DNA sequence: TGTGCCAGCAGCTTGGTCGGCCTCACAGATACGCAGTATTTT. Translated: CASSLVGLTDTQYF.

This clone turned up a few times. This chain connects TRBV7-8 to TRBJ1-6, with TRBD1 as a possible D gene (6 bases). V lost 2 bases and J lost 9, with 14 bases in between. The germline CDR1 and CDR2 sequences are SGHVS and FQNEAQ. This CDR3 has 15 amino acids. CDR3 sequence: CASSLNREVRSPLHF. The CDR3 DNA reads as TGTGCCAGCAGCTTAAACAGGGAGGTTCGTTCACCCCTCCACTTT.

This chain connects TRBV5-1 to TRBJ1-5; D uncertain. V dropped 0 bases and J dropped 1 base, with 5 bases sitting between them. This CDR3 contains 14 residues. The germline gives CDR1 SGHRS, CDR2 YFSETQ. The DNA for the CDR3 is TGCGCCAGCAGCTTGGGTACGAGCAATCAGCCCCAGCATTTT. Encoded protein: CASSLGTSNQPQHF.

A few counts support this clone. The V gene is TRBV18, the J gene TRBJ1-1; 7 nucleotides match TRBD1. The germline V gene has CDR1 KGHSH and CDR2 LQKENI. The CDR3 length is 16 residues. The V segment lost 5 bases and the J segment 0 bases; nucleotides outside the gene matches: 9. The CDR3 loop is CASSERQQGLNTEAFF. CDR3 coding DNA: TGTGCCAGCTCAGAAAGACAACAGGGGTTGAACACTGAAGCTTTCTTT. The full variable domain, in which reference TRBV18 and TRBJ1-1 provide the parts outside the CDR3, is NAGVMQNPRHLVRRRGQEARLRCSPMKGHSHVYWYRQLPEEGLKFMVYLQKENIIDESGMPKERFSAEFPKEGPSILRIQQVVRGDSAAYFCASSERQQGLNTEAFFGQGTRLTVV.

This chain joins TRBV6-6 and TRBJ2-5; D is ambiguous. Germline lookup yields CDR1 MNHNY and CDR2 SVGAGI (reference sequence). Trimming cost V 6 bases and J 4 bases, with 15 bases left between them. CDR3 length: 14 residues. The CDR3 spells CASRPLRDVETQYF. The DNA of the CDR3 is TGTGCCAGCAGGCCTCTCCGAGACGTAGAGACCCAGTACTTC.

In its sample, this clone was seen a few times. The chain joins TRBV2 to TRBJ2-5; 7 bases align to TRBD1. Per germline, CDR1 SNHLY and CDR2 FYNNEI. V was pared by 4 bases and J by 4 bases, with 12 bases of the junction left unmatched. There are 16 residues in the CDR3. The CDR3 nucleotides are TGTGCCAGCAGTGTCCGACAGGGTGGAATAGGAGAGACCCAGTACTTC. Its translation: CASSVRQGGIGETQYF.

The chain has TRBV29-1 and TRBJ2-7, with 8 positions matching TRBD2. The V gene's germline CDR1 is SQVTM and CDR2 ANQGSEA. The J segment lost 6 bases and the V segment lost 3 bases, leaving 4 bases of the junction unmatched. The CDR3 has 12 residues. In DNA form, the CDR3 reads TGCAGCGTTGAGCCCCGGGGGGGCGAGCAGTACTTC. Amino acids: CSVEPRGGEQYF.

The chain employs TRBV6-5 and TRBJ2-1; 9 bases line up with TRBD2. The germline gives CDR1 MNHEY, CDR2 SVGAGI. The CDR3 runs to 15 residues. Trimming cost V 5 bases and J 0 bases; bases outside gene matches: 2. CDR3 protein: CASSLAGSSYNEQFF. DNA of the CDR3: TGTGCCAGCAGTCTAGCGGGATCCTCCTACAATGAGCAGTTCTTC.

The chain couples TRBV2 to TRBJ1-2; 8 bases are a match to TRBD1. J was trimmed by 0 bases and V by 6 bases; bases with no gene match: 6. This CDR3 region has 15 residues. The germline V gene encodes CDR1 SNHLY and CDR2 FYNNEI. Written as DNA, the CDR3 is TGTGCCAGCAGACCAGGACAGGGATCTAACTATGGCTACACCTTC. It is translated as CASRPGQGSNYGYTF.

CDR3 loop: CASSYDRYTEAFF. CDR3 nucleotide sequence: TGTGCCAGCAGTTACGACAGGTACACTGAAGCTTTCTTT. This rearrangement joins TRBV11-2 to TRBJ1-1; weak D call: TRBD1 (6 bases). Between the trimmed V and J ends, which lost 6 bases and 3 bases, there was a span of 11 bases. The CDR3 runs to 13 residues. Germline V lookup: CDR1 SGHAT, CDR2 FQNNGV.

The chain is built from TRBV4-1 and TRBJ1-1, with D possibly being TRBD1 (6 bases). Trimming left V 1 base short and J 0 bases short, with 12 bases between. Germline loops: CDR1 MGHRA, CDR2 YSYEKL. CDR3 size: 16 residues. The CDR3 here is CASSQVGAWMNTEAFF. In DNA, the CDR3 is TGCGCCAGCAGCCAAGTGGGGGCTTGGATGAACACTGAAGCTTTCTTT.

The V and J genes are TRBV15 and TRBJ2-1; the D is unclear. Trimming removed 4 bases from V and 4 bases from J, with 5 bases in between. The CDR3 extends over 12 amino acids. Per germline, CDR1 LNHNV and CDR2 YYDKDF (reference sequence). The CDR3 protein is CATSTGYNEQFF. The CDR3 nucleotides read TGTGCCACCAGCACTGGATACAATGAGCAGTTCTTC. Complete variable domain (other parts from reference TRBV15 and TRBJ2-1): DAMVIQNPRYQVTQFGKPVTLSCSQTLNHNVMYWYQQKSSQAPKLLFHYYDKDFNNEADTPDNFQSRRPNTSFCFLDIRSPGLGDTAMYLCATSTGYNEQFFGPGTRLTVL.

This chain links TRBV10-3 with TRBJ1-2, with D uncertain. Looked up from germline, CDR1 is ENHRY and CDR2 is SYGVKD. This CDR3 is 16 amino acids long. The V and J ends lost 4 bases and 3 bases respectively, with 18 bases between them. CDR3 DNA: TGTGCCATCAGTGCGGGCGTATCGTACGCTTACTATGGCTACACCTTC. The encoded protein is CAISAGVSYAYYGYTF.

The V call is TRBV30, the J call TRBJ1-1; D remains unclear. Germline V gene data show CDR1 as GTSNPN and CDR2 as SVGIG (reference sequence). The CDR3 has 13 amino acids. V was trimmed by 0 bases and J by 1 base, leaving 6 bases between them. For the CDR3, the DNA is TGTGCCTGGAGTGTTAGGAAGAACACTGAAGCTTTCTTT. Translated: CAWSVRKNTEAFF.

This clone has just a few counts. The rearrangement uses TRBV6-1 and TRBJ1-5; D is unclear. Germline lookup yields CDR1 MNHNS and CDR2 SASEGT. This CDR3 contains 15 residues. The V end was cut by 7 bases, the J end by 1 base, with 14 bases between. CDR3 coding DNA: TGTGCCAGCACCCCAAGGGAATTGAGCAATCAGCCCCAGCATTTT. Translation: CASTPRELSNQPQHF.

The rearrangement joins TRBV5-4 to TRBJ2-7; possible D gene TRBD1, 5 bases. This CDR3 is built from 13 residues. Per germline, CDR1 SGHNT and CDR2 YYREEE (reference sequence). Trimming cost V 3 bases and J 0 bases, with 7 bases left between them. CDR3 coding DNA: TGTGCCAGCAGCTCAGACAGCTCCTACGAGCAGTACTTC. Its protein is CASSSDSSYEQYF. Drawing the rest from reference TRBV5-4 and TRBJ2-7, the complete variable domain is ETGVTQSPTHLIKTRGQQVTLRCSSQSGHNTVSWYQQALGQGPQFIFQYYREEENGRGNFPPRFSGLQFPNYSSELNVNALELDDSALYLCASSSDSSYEQYFGPGTRLTVT.

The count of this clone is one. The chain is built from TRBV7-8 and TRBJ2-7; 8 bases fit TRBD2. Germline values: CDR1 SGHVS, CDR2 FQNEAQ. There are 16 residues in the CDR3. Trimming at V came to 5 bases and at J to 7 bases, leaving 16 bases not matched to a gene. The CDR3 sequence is CASSPVGAGGRKEQYF. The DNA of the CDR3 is TGTGCCAGCAGCCCCGTGGGGGCGGGGGGCAGAAAGGAGCAGTACTTC.

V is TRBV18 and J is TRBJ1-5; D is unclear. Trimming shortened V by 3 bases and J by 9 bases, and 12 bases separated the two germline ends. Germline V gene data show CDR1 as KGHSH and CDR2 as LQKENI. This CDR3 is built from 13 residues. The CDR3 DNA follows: TGTGCCAGCTCACCGGGCCGCCAGTGGCCCCAGCATTTT. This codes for CASSPGRQWPQHF.

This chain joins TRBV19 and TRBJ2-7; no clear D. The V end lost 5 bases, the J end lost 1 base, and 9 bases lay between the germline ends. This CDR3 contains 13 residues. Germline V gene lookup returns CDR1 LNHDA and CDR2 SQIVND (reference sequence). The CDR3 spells CASSVGASYEQYF. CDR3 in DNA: TGTGCCAGTAGTGTAGGTGCGTCCTACGAGCAGTACTTC.

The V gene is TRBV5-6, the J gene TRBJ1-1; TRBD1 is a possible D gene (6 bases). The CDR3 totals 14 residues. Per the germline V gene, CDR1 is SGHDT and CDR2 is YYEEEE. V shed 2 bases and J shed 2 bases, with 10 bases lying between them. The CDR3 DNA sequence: TGTGCCAGCAGCTTTTTGGGGGCTAACACTGAAGCTTTCTTT. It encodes CASSFLGANTEAFF.

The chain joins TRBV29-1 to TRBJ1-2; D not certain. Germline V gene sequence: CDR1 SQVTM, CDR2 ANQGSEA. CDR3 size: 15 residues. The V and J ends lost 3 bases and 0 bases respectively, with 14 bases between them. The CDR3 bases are TGCAGCGTTGACCCCTATGAAGGAGCTAACTATGGCTACACCTTC. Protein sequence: CSVDPYEGANYGYTF.